This T cell receptor beta chain was obtained from a study of T cell responses to AZD1222 COVID-19 vaccine. Notes on the study in general: White British donors predominated, females outnumbered males, and clonal diversity was possibly underestimated. It was only after the peak T cell response that any repertoires were sampled.

The germline V gene has CDR1 MDHEN and CDR2 SYDVKM. Trimming took off 7 bases at V and 1 base at J, with 17 bases between the two ends. This CDR3 has 16 residues. The method was immunoSEQ multiplex PCR; TCRdb's version includes in-frame clones alone and lacks a portion of them. The sample yields 200,000 to 250,000 clones, 93% seen once. A note on this clone: Its cognate antigen is unknown.

The sequenced sample was peripheral blood, obtained on day 0 of MenACWY control vaccination. This receptor was identified in an adult in good health. This chain joins TRBV28 and TRBJ1-5; maybe TRBD1 (5 bases). CDR3 bases: TGTGCCAGCACCCAAAGTGGGGGAACGAGCAATCAGCCCCAGCATTTT. This codes for CASTQSGGTSNQPQHF.